A selection of T cell receptor beta chains follows, all from one sample in a study of blood T cell repertoires in COVID-19. The data were produced by immunoSEQ multiplex PCR, yet TCRdb's version contains in-frame clones alone and is incomplete. The repertoire holds roughly 200,000 clones, with roughly 84% as singletons. Input material: peripheral blood. These receptors originate from a man over 45 with COVID-19, enrolled during active disease. Both conserved end residues are part of each CDR3.

j_call,v_call,cdr3_aa
TRBJ2-1,TRBV5-1,CASSKTTGRNEQFF
TRBJ2-3,TRBV6-5,CASSSSQSTDTQYF
TRBJ2-4,TRBV15,CATSRDRNIQYF
TRBJ1-1,TRBV6-5,CASSLTGPNTEAFF
TRBJ2-7,TRBV19,CASGSGSQTYEQYF
TRBJ2-1,TRBV7-2,CASSRLRINEQFF
TRBJ1-6,TRBV4-1,CASSHPGQGPSYNSPLHF
TRBJ1-1,TRBV15,CATSLTRVTEAFF
TRBJ2-7,TRBV5-6,CASSSLGTSGKVDEQYF
TRBJ2-1,TRBV12-3/TRBV12-4,CASNKGRGDEQFF
TRBJ2-7,TRBV7-3,CASSLASGEGYEQYF
TRBJ2-5,TRBV3-1/TRBV3-2,CASSPWTSQETQYF
TRBJ1-2,TRBV3-1/TRBV3-2,CASSQDQVSYGYTF
TRBJ2-1,TRBV19,CASSIGIAPYNEQFF
TRBJ2-7,TRBV18,CASSPVRSGWGYEQYF
TRBJ1-1,TRBV3-1/TRBV3-2,CASSQDFRQMNTEAFF
TRBJ1-5,TRBV28,CASSSGFQPQHF
TRBJ2-7,TRBV7-6,CASSLAVGRGSSYEQYF
TRBJ1-5,TRBV6-2/TRBV6-3,CASSRQGDRQPQHF
TRBJ2-3,TRBV10-1,CASSDPSFGGERDKQYF
TRBJ2-1,TRBV24-1,CATQDRGPYNEQFF
TRBJ2-1,TRBV6-5,CASSQGLAVYNEQFF
TRBJ2-7,TRBV6-1,CASSEFILSDRGDPYEQYF
TRBJ2-5,TRBV9,CASSVGDRQETQYF
TRBJ1-2,TRBV6-6,CASSYSRRLRAGGYTF
TRBJ1-1,TRBV19,CASSKLNGGTGTEAFF
TRBJ2-2,TRBV5-6,CASSFADRGLTGELFF
TRBJ1-3,TRBV28,CASSSGLRQRGNTIYF
TRBJ2-5,TRBV30,CAWSVLTGVPYF
TRBJ1-2,TRBV6-5,CASRQGSSGYTF
TRBJ1-4,TRBV6-4,CAHAPGGMGEKLFF
TRBJ2-5,TRBV19,CASSPTGGAETQYF
TRBJ2-1,TRBV7-9,CASSRTSGISYNEQFF
TRBJ1-1,TRBV28,CASSLIGTGDTEAFF
TRBJ1-1,TRBV3-1/TRBV3-2,CASSQGQGLNTEAFF
TRBJ2-2,TRBV12-5,CASGPKSQTHGELFF
TRBJ1-5,TRBV19,CASMREAGAQPQHF
TRBJ2-4,TRBV7-9,CASSPGRVAKNIQYF
TRBJ1-1,TRBV12-3/TRBV12-4,CASSPYRNTEAFF
TRBJ2-1,TRBV6-6,CASSRRQGRNNEQFF
TRBJ2-1,TRBV4-2,CASSQDPRQGFANEQFF
TRBJ2-2,TRBV6-4,CASSRNVGQGNTGELFF
TRBJ2-7,TRBV15,CATSREGRGQDLFEQYF
TRBJ2-1,TRBV19,CASSDQADPLGDEQFF
TRBJ1-4,TRBV7-6,CASSLSWAGAGEKLFF
TRBJ1-5,TRBV6-5,CASSSGQGGDQPQHF
TRBJ2-1,TRBV30,CAWSGTGSYNEQFF
TRBJ2-6,TRBV18,CASSPQGINGANVLTF